This T cell receptor beta chain was observed in a study of HIV-infected patients and healthy controls. Study results and caveats: The authors saw processing only sixteen HIV-infected individuals as a major limitation on generality. In healthy controls, MAIT alpha CDR3s were common; in HIV+ repertoires, severely depleted.

The repertoire came from unfractionated whole blood and reflected all unsorted peripheral T cells. This clonotype was detected many times. The antigen remains undetermined. V was pared by 0 bases and J by 4 bases, with 18 bases between. Germline values: CDR1 MNHNS, CDR2 SASEGT. The CDR3 length is 17 residues. Reverse transcription used roughly 450 ng RNA and constant-region primers for alpha and beta. Each of the alpha and beta chains got its own library through chain-specific third strand synthesis with indices. One primer pair amplified all rearrangements per chain; each cDNA got molecular barcodes. The SP2 site served as the priming point for second strand synthesis. TCRdb reprocessed the 5' RACE reads via MiXCR and lists one record per CDR3 protein. This table has fewer than 25,000 distinct CDR3 sequences, roughly 8.9% appearing once.

This receptor was identified in an adult in good health. Material for sequencing was blood. The chain is built from TRBV6-1 and TRBJ1-2, with D possibly being TRBD1 (6 bases). For the CDR3, the DNA is TGTGCCAGCAGTGAAGCCCCCTCGACGGGCAGGGGCTATGGCTACACCTTC. Translating it yields CASSEAPSTGRGYGYTF.